This entry lists 28 T cell receptor beta chains sequenced from one sample in a study of blood T cell repertoires in COVID-19 (dated by TCRdb to 2018 to 2021). The library was produced with the immunoSEQ multiplex PCR assay. TCRdb re-hosts the immuneACCESS table, in-frame sequences only. Its copies lack some clones; in the studies checked, an unresolved V gene accounts for under half of them, and the cause for the rest is not known. In this sample the table shows about 150,000 clones, approximately 92% of which occur a single time. The ten largest account for roughly 14% of the sample. The sample was peripheral blood. The receptors stem from a middle-aged woman with acute or convalescent COVID-19.

V and J are TRBV4-1 and TRBJ2-2; no reliable D call. With 0 bases removed from V and 4 bases from J, the gap between germline ends came to 9 bases. Germline V lookup: CDR1 MGHRA, CDR2 YSYEKL. The length of the CDR3 is 15 residues. CDR3 in amino acids: CASSQEPVSTGELFF. DNA of the CDR3: TGCGCCAGCAGCCAAGAACCAGTATCCACCGGGGAGCTGTTTTTT.

J is TRBJ2-1 and V is TRBV7-9; 8 nucleotides match TRBD1. V shed 5 bases and J 6 bases; nucleotides not matched to a gene: 18. CDR3 length: 18 amino acids. Germline V gives CDR1 SEHNR, CDR2 FQNEAQ (reference sequence). Here the CDR3 DNA reads TGTGCCAGCAGCAACAGACAACTTTTGAGGACAGGGATCAATGAGCAGTTCTTC. This sequence encodes CASSNRQLLRTGINEQFF.

Worth noting for this clone: Relative to the germline gene, one junction end is altered; a read error may explain this. This sequence joins TRBV5-8 and TRBJ2-7; D call uncertain. The CDR3 totals 9 residues. Germline V gives CDR1 SGHTS, CDR2 YDEGEE. CDR3 loop: CASSYFSDF. Written as DNA, the CDR3 is TGTGCCAGCAGCTATTTCTCGGACTTC.

The CDR3 sequence: CASSLEGQWGTGGAYEQYF. As DNA, the CDR3 is TGTGCCAGCAGCTTAGAGGGACAGTGGGGGACCGGGGGGGCCTACGAGCAGTACTTC. The rearrangement uses TRBV13 and TRBJ2-7; a possible D gene is TRBD2 (8 bases). Between the trimmed V and J ends, which lost 1 base and 2 bases, there was a span of 24 bases. There are 19 residues in the CDR3. From germline, CDR1 is PRHDT and CDR2 FYEKMQ (reference sequence). Complete variable domain (other parts from reference TRBV13 and TRBJ2-7): AAGVIQSPRHLIKEKRETATLKCYPIPRHDTVYWYQQGPGQDPQFLISFYEKMQSDKGSIPDRFSAQQFSDYHSELNMSSLELGDSALYFCASSLEGQWGTGGAYEQYFGPGTRLTVT.

This sequence joins TRBV2 and TRBJ2-7; a possible D gene is TRBD2 (5 bases). Germline CDR1 is SNHLY and CDR2 is FYNNEI. V lost 10 bases to trimming and J lost 2 bases, with 15 bases between them. The CDR3 has 13 amino acids. CDR3 in DNA: TGTGCCATCGCCATGGACGGGACCTACGAGCAGTACTTC. Translated: CAIAMDGTYEQYF. The entire variable domain, with the rest obtained from reference TRBV2 and TRBJ2-7, is as follows: EPEVTQTPSHQVTQMGQEVILRCVPISNHLYFYWYRQILGQKVEFLVSFYNNEISEKSEIFDDQFSVERPDGSNFTLKIRSTKLEDSAMYFCAIAMDGTYEQYFGPGTRLTVT.

V usage is TRBV15 and J usage is TRBJ2-1; TRBD2 matches 8 bases. CDR3 size: 15 residues. Unmatched junction bases numbered 1, after V lost 0 bases and J lost 3 bases. Germline values: CDR1 LNHNV, CDR2 YYDKDF (reference sequence). The CDR3 spells CATSRDSGSYNEQFF. The CDR3 DNA reads TGTGCCACCAGCAGAGACAGCGGGAGCTACAATGAGCAGTTCTTC.

The J gene is TRBJ1-1, the V gene TRBV3-1 (or the pseudogene TRBV3-2); 8 nucleotides align to TRBD1. CDR3 length: 14 residues. The junction had 10 bases not matched to a gene; V was cut back by 3 bases and J by 10 bases. Germline V gene data show CDR1 as LGHDT and CDR2 as YNNKEL (reference sequence). DNA of the CDR3: TGTGCCAGCAGCCACCAGGACAGGGCGATAGGAGCTTTCTTT. Translation: CASSHQDRAIGAFF.

The chain links TRBV9 to TRBJ1-3; a weak D match, TRBD1 (5 bases). Germline V lookup: CDR1 SGDLS, CDR2 YYNGEE. The V end lost 0 bases, the J end lost 0 bases, and 10 bases lay between the germline ends. The CDR3 sequence is 16 residues long. DNA for the CDR3: TGTGCCAGCAGCGTAGGTGGACAAACCTCTGGAAACACCATATATTTT. It translates to CASSVGGQTSGNTIYF.

The chain carries TRBV7-9 and TRBJ1-2; 7 nucleotides align to TRBD1. V trimming: 7 bases; J trimming: 2 bases; junction bases outside the gene matches: 4. The CDR3 spans 13 residues. Germline V gene lookup returns CDR1 SEHNR and CDR2 FQNEAQ (reference sequence). Written as DNA, the CDR3 is TGTGCCAGCACCGAGGGGGCGAACTATGGCTACACCTTC. Protein product: CASTEGANYGYTF.

This rearrangement joins TRBV29-1 to TRBJ2-2; TRBD2 agrees at 8 bases. CDR1 and CDR2 (germline): SQVTM, ANQGSEA. V shed 7 bases, J shed 5 bases, and the junction held 6 bases outside the gene matches. CDR3 length: 13 residues. CDR3 coding DNA: TGCAGCGCCATGACTAGCGCGACCGGGGAGCTGTTTTTT. Its translation is CSAMTSATGELFF.

The chain recombines TRBV28 with TRBJ2-7; 7 bases agree with TRBD1. Trimming at V came to 6 bases and at J to 0 bases, leaving 2 bases not matched to a gene. The CDR3 loop spans 13 amino acids. Per the germline V gene, CDR1 is MDHEN and CDR2 is SYDVKM. In DNA form, the CDR3 reads TGTGCCAGCAGCCGGGACAGCTCCTACGAGCAGTACTTC. Protein sequence: CASSRDSSYEQYF.

The V gene is TRBV7-8, the J gene TRBJ2-1; TRBD2 agrees at 10 bases. The germline V gene encodes CDR1 SGHVS and CDR2 FQNEAQ. Unmatched junction bases numbered 11, after V lost 4 bases and J lost 5 bases. The CDR3 is 17 residues long. CDR3 DNA sequence: TGTGCCAGCAGCTGGGGGACTAGCGTAATGCGGGACAATGAGCAGTTCTTC. Amino acids: CASSWGTSVMRDNEQFF.

The gene calls are TRBV9 and TRBJ1-6; weak D call: TRBD1 (6 bases). The CDR3 contains 14 residues. V was pared by 4 bases and J by 5 bases, with 10 bases between. The germline CDR1 and CDR2 sequences are SGDLS and YYNGEE. CDR3 region: CASSSRQDNSPLHF. The CDR3, as DNA: TGTGCCAGCAGCTCACGACAGGATAATTCACCCCTCCACTTT. The complete variable domain, with remaining parts taken from reference TRBV9 and TRBJ1-6, reads DSGVTQTPKHLITATGQRVTLRCSPRSGDLSVYWYQQSLDQGLQFLIQYYNGEERAKGNILERFSAQQFPDLHSELNLSSLELGDSALYFCASSSRQDNSPLHFGNGTRLTVT.

This clone was observed a few times. V is TRBV7-9 and J is TRBJ1-2; D not certain. Germline CDR1 and CDR2: SEHNR and FQNEAQ (reference sequence). The V gene lost 1 base and the J gene lost 5 bases, with 5 bases spanning the gap. The CDR3 is made up of 12 amino acids. The CDR3 region is CASSLELYGYTF. CDR3 DNA sequence: TGTGCCAGCAGCTTAGAGCTGTATGGCTACACCTTC.

This clone came up a few times. This rearrangement joins TRBV18 to TRBJ2-7; 9 positions agree with TRBD2. Germline CDR1 reads KGHSH; CDR2 reads LQKENI. J lost 7 bases, V lost 2 bases, and 12 bases had no gene match. The CDR3 contains 16 residues. The CDR3 is CASSPGTSSRLGEQYF. The DNA of the CDR3 is TGTGCCAGCTCACCAGGGACTAGCAGCCGACTGGGGGAGCAGTACTTC. The full variable domain, with the rest looked up from reference TRBV18 and TRBJ2-7, is NAGVMQNPRHLVRRRGQEARLRCSPMKGHSHVYWYRQLPEEGLKFMVYLQKENIIDESGMPKERFSAEFPKEGPSILRIQQVVRGDSAAYFCASSPGTSSRLGEQYFGPGTRLTVT.

This rearrangement joins TRBV6-1 to TRBJ2-1; 7 bases match TRBD2. The CDR3 has 18 residues. The J segment lost 4 bases and the V segment lost 2 bases, leaving 14 bases of the junction unmatched. Germline CDR1 is MNHNS and CDR2 is SASEGT. Here the CDR3 reads CASSEPWEGPRVYNEQFF. In nucleotides, the CDR3 is TGTGCCAGCAGTGAACCGTGGGAGGGGCCAAGGGTGTACAATGAGCAGTTCTTC.

This chain joins TRBV18 and TRBJ2-7; D is perhaps TRBD2 (7 bases). From germline, CDR1 is KGHSH and CDR2 LQKENI. This CDR3 comprises 16 residues. Trimming removed 6 bases at V and 1 base at J, with 19 bases between. The CDR3 loop reads CASSRNGGGLSYEQYF. The CDR3 nucleotides read TGTGCCAGCTCGCGGAATGGGGGGGGCTTGTCCTACGAGCAGTACTTC.

The chain is built from TRBV4-1 and TRBJ2-3, with a possible D match to TRBD2 (5 bases). CDR1 is MGHRA, CDR2 YSYEKL, per germline. The V and J ends lost 0 bases and 2 bases respectively, with 9 bases between them. The CDR3 is made up of 15 amino acids. The chain's CDR3 is CASSQDTGSTDTQYF. The DNA of the CDR3 is TGCGCCAGCAGCCAAGACACGGGATCCACAGATACGCAGTATTTT.

The V call is TRBV6-6, the J call TRBJ2-2; D unresolved. The length of the CDR3 is 14 residues. V was pared by 8 bases and J by 8 bases, with 18 bases between. CDR1 is MNHNY and CDR2 is SVGAGI in the germline V gene (reference sequence). CDR3 sequence: CASFGPYDPGELFF. The CDR3 DNA follows: TGTGCCAGCTTCGGTCCCTACGATCCGGGGGAGCTGTTTTTT.

This chain links TRBV9 with TRBJ2-1; D is undetermined. The germline V gene encodes CDR1 SGDLS and CDR2 YYNGEE. Trimming removed 0 bases from V and 1 base from J, with 5 bases in between. CDR3 size: 14 residues. The CDR3 DNA reads TGTGCCAGCAGCGTAGCACAGTCCTACAATGAGCAGTTCTTC. Translating it yields CASSVAQSYNEQFF.

The chain employs TRBV7-8 and TRBJ1-5; a possible D gene is TRBD1 (5 bases). V was shortened by 6 bases and J by 3 bases, with 9 bases between the two germline ends. CDR3 length: 13 amino acids. Germline V lookup: CDR1 SGHVS, CDR2 FQNEAQ. Here the CDR3 DNA reads TGTGCCAGCAGTTCAGGGTTCAATCAGCCCCAGCATTTT. Amino acids: CASSSGFNQPQHF. The full variable domain, completed using reference TRBV7-8 and TRBJ1-5, is GAGVSQSPRYKVAKRGQDVALRCDPISGHVSLFWYQQALGQGPEFLTYFQNEAQLDKSGLPSDRFFAERPEGSVSTLKIQRTQQEDSAVYLCASSSGFNQPQHFGDGTRLSIL.

The gene calls are TRBV4-1 and TRBJ2-3; D call uncertain. V lost 5 bases, J lost 4 bases, and 16 bases lay in between. The CDR3 is 15 amino acids. CDR1 is MGHRA and CDR2 is YSYEKL in the germline V gene. The CDR3 spells CASSKVSGSADTQYF. CDR3 in DNA: TGCGCCAGCAGCAAGGTCTCAGGTTCTGCAGATACGCAGTATTTT.

The chain employs TRBV5-1 and TRBJ1-5; 8 bases align to TRBD1. V trimming: 8 bases; J trimming: 2 bases; junction bases outside the gene matches: 0. The CDR3 covers 12 residues. The germline CDR1 and CDR2 sequences are SGHRS and YFSETQ. CDR3 coding DNA: TGCGCCAGGACAGGGGGCAATCAGCCCCAGCATTTT. Translated: CARTGGNQPQHF.

J is TRBJ2-1 and V is TRBV3-1 (or the pseudogene TRBV3-2), with 11 nucleotides matching TRBD2. Germline CDR1 is LGHDT and CDR2 is YNNKEL (reference sequence). The V and J ends lost 4 bases and 6 bases, in that order; junction bases with no gene match: 8. The CDR3 covers 16 residues. CDR3 sequence reads: CASSRGLAGLGNEQFF. CDR3 coding DNA: TGTGCCAGCAGCCGTGGACTAGCGGGTCTGGGCAATGAGCAGTTCTTC.

The chain uses TRBV5-1 and TRBJ2-3; TRBD2 agrees at 8 bases. The ends lost 0 bases at V and 7 bases at J; junction bases unmatched: 13. The germline CDR1 and CDR2 sequences are SGHRS and YFSETQ. CDR3 length: 17 residues. CDR3 region: CASSLDGGANSLNTQYF. DNA of the CDR3: TGCGCCAGCAGCTTGGACGGGGGGGCCAATTCACTAAATACGCAGTATTTT.

This clone has only a few counts. The V and J genes are TRBV6-2 or TRBV6-3 and TRBJ2-3, with 7 nucleotides matching TRBD1. V dropped 6 bases and J dropped 4; count of bases not matched to a gene: 10. CDR3 length equals 15 residues. The germline gives CDR1 MNHEY, CDR2 SVGEGT. CDR3 nucleotide sequence: TGTGCCAGCAGCTGGGACAGCAAGGGCCCAGATACGCAGTATTTT. Its protein product is CASSWDSKGPDTQYF.

V gene TRBV27 combines with J gene TRBJ2-7; 9 bases fit TRBD2. V gave up 7 bases and J gave up 7 bases; unmatched junction bases: 5. The CDR3 loop spans 12 amino acids. Germline values: CDR1 MNHEY, CDR2 SMNVEV (reference sequence). The CDR3 DNA reads TGTGCCAGCATCAGCGGGGGGAGGGAGCAGTACTTC. This gives the protein CASISGGREQYF.

The chain employs TRBV29-1 and TRBJ1-5, with TRBD1 as a possible D gene (5 bases). Trimming cost V 8 bases and J 5 bases, with 16 bases left between them. This CDR3 is 13 amino acids long. Per germline, CDR1 SQVTM and CDR2 ANQGSEA. CDR3 in amino acids: CSIRQSFDQPQHF. As DNA, the CDR3 is TGCAGCATAAGACAGTCCTTTGATCAGCCCCAGCATTTT.